This T cell receptor beta chain was profiled in a study of T-cell reconstitution after alpha-beta-depleted transplantation in children. Trimming removed 2 bases at V and 2 bases at J, with 16 bases between. CDR3 length: 16 amino acids. Germline V lookup: CDR1 MNHEY, CDR2 SVGEGT. Study-wide points: Several hundred expanded graft clones reportedly were the source of alpha-beta T cells about two months after transplant.

This clonotype was observed at least ten times. Antigen: not known. Construction of the TCRbeta library involved unique molecular identifiers. TCRdb processed the PCR reads anew with MiXCR; each CDR3 protein has one entry. The sample consists of fewer than 750,000 distinct CDR3 sequences, under 30% of them appearing once. This specimen was PBMCs, mostly from graft donor cells, taken 360 days after TCRalphabeta/CD19-depleted stem cell transplant. This TCR was sampled from a boy under three years old who had a stem cell transplant for acute myeloid leukemia, so the T cells may come from the graft donor. The J gene is TRBJ2-7, the V gene TRBV6-2 or TRBV6-3, with D possibly being TRBD1 or TRBD2 (5 bases each). Here the CDR3 reads CASSYHLRDGPYEQYF. CDR3 coding DNA: TGTGCCAGCAGTTACCACCTCCGGGACGGCCCCTACGAGCAGTACTTC.